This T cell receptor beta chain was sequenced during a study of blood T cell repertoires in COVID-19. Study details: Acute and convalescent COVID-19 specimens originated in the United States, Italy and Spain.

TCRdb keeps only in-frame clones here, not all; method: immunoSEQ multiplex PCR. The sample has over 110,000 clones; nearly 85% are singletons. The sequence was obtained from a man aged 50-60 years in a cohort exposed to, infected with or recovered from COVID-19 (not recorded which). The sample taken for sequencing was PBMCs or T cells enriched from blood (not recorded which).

The CDR3 protein is CASSLGGVEQFF. CDR3 sequence (DNA): TGTGCCAGCAGCTTGGGGGGGGTTGAGCAGTTCTTC. This chain uses TRBV11-2 with TRBJ2-1; 7 bases map to TRBD2. Germline loops: CDR1 SGHAT, CDR2 FQNNGV. With 3 bases clipped from V and 9 bases from J, the junction kept 2 bases outside the gene matches. The CDR3 loop spans 12 amino acids.